This TCR beta chain was identified in a study of blood T cell repertoires in COVID-19. Across the whole study: Sample material is recorded as cDNA or gDNA derived from T cells, B-cell-depleted T cells, or PBMCs.

This CDR3 region has 17 residues. V lost 4 bases to trimming and J lost 5 bases; unmatched junction nucleotides: 10. Germline lookup yields CDR1 SGHTA and CDR2 FQGNSA. The method was immunoSEQ multiplex PCR; TCRdb's version includes in-frame clones alone and lacks a portion of them. Altogether around 25,000 clones are present, roughly nine tenths being singletons, with the ten largest covering 16%. Material: peripheral blood. The sequence was collected from a human donor with active COVID-19. The donor label of this sample is uncertain. This sequence joins TRBV7-2 and TRBJ2-5, with TRBD2 identical over 13 bases. In DNA form, the CDR3 reads TGTGCCAGCAGCTCCCTCCCCGGACTAGCGGGGGTGGAGACCCAGTACTTC. This codes for CASSSLPGLAGVETQYF.